This TCR beta chain was captured in a study of blood T cell repertoires in COVID-19 (TCRdb year 2020). Regarding the research as a whole: Collaborator samples came from the United States, Italy and Spain and covered acute and convalescent phases of COVID-19. The material from the prospective study consisted of cDNA or gDNA derived from T cells, B-cell-depleted T cells, or PBMCs. Deeply sampled blood TCRbeta repertoires from subjects exposed to, actively infected with, or recovered from COVID-19 were included in the dataset. A freely available public database, intended as a resource for researchers studying the immune response to SARS-CoV-2, is where the repertoires were released. The samples were drawn from the first 160 participants of the ongoing ImmuneRACE study and from 950 to 1,500 subjects provided by 6 global collaborators. The sample metadata nearly always contained a de-identified subject ID, COVID-19 status, age in years and sex. Where HLA class I and class II types were available, the types were taken from metadata supplied by the sample provider, not from assay-based typing.

The immunoSEQ Assay, a bias-controlled multiplex PCR, was used to amplify TCRbeta CDR3 regions from genomic DNA. Per the original workflow: The number of nucleated cells in each sample was estimated from the amplification of reference gene primers within the assay. To quantify the absolute abundance of each unique TCRbeta CDR3 rearrangement, sequence reads were collapsed and filtered. Productive Simpson clonality was computed per sample as the square root of Simpson's diversity index over productive rearrangements. The immuneACCESS repertoire file appears here via TCRdb, limited to in-frame rearrangements. These files lack a portion of the clones; in checked studies, under half of the deficit traces to unresolved V genes, and the cause of the others is not known. V and J calls and clone size are copied from that table; D and trimming were computed from the DNA. The sample contains about 37,000 clones, about 80% of them found a single time. The ten largest clonotypes hold 14% of the sample.

The collaborating institutions used their own protocols to collect whole blood in K2EDTA tubes. For TCRbeta analysis, collaborator samples were shipped as frozen whole blood, as isolated PBMCs, or as DNA extracted from either sample type. Including cysteine and phenylalanine, the CDR3 has 15 amino acids. Only the CDR3 part of the read is kept: 45 bases, read in frame from the first base. V sheds 6 bases and J sheds 7 bases, leaving 16 bases between their ends. The germline V gene encodes CDR1 MDHEN and CDR2 SYDVKM. The research as a whole found: The amount of clinical and demographic metadata varied by source and participant and was provided uncurated.

This clone was counted only a few times. The antigen it binds to is not known. Base quality data are lacking; no much larger clone is found one base away. The V and J segments used are TRBV28 and TRBJ1-6; the D gene is perhaps TRBD1, from 6 matching bases. Sequencing was performed on peripheral blood. The sequence was collected from a woman aged 70-85 years with acute or convalescent COVID-19. The bases are TGTGCCAGCAGGGGCGGGGGCGCGTCCAATTCACCCCTCCACTTT. The encoded protein is CASRGGGASNSPLHF.